Below, 29 T cell receptor beta chains from the same sample are listed, as sequenced in a study of T cells in Graves' hyperthyroidism and ophthalmopathy. The CDR3 regions of TCR beta were amplified from RNA transcripts. A first-round RT-PCR of the TCR CDR3 used the HTBI primer set. One entry per CDR3 protein, called by TCRdb with MiXCR from the multiplex PCR reads. The sample lists hundreds of thousands of distinct CDR3 sequences, roughly 24% occurring once. The specimen sequenced was blood. Receptors were obtained from a woman aged 25 to 39 with Graves' ophthalmopathy.

This clonotype has ten or more counts. This chain connects TRBV6-1 to TRBJ1-2; 8 bases align to TRBD1. Looked up from germline, CDR1 is MNHNS and CDR2 is SASEGT. The CDR3 has 13 amino acids. V trimming: 6 bases; J trimming: 5 bases; junction bases outside the gene matches: 5. This CDR3 is CASSSGQEYGYTF. The CDR3 region has the DNA TGTGCCAGCAGCTCGGGACAGGAGTATGGCTACACCTTC.

This chain links TRBV29-1 with TRBJ1-2; the match to TRBD1 covers 7 bases. The V segment lost 7 bases and the J segment 7 bases; nucleotides outside the gene matches: 18. This CDR3 has 15 amino acids. Germline V gene data show CDR1 as SQVTM and CDR2 as ANQGSEA. The CDR3 DNA sequence: TGCAGCGCGCAAGCGGCCAGGGGGAAATTCGGTGGCTACACCTTC. Residues: CSAQAARGKFGGYTF.

This clonotype was counted ten times or more. This chain uses TRBV6-2 or TRBV6-3 with TRBJ1-1; D is perhaps TRBD1 (5 bases). Per germline, CDR1 MNHEY and CDR2 SVGEGT. Trimming removed 2 bases from V and 2 bases from J, with 12 bases in between. This CDR3 contains 15 residues. The CDR3 is CASSYPTDINTEAFF. Written as DNA, the CDR3 is TGTGCCAGCAGTTACCCGACAGATATAAACACTGAAGCTTTCTTT.

This clonotype was observed at least ten times. The CDR3 region is CASSPTTGDTEAFF. The CDR3 DNA is TGTGCCAGCAGCCCGACCACTGGGGACACTGAAGCTTTCTTT. V is TRBV7-9 and J is TRBJ1-1; D not resolved. The CDR3 is 14 amino acids. Trimming pared 5 bases from V and 3 bases from J, leaving 13 bases between. Germline V gives CDR1 SEHNR, CDR2 FQNEAQ (reference sequence).

Many counts were recorded for this clonotype. The chain joins TRBV20-1 to TRBJ1-2; no clear D gene. CDR1 DFQATT and CDR2 SNEGSKA come from the germline V gene (reference sequence). V shed 5 bases and J shed 4 bases, with 11 bases lying between them. This CDR3 is built from 12 residues. The CDR3 DNA reads TGCAGTGCTCCCCCCGGGCCCTATGGCTACACCTTC. It translates to CSAPPGPYGYTF.

The table lists this clonotype with many counts. The genes are TRBV5-1 and TRBJ2-7; perhaps TRBD2 as D (6 bases). There are 17 residues in the CDR3. Looked up from germline, CDR1 is SGHRS and CDR2 is YFSETQ. V lost 4 bases and J 5 bases, leaving 25 bases between the germline ends. In DNA, the CDR3 is TGCGCCAGCAGCAATACTTCACTAGCACCCATCTCGGACGAGCAGTACTTC. Translation: CASSNTSLAPISDEQYF.

V and J are TRBV27 and TRBJ2-2; TRBD1 aligns across 7 bases. V shed 3 bases, J shed 4 bases, and the junction held 5 bases outside the gene matches. The CDR3 extends over 15 amino acids. The germline gives CDR1 MNHEY, CDR2 SMNVEV (reference sequence). The chain's CDR3 is CASSFNRGPTGELFF. DNA for the CDR3: TGTGCCAGCAGTTTCAACAGGGGCCCCACCGGGGAGCTGTTTTTT.

This clonotype was found many times. J is TRBJ2-3 and V is TRBV6-1; D gene ambiguous. CDR1 and CDR2 (germline): MNHNS, SASEGT. This CDR3 has 12 amino acids. V lost 8 bases to trimming and J lost 2 bases, with 8 bases between them. The CDR3 bases are TGTGCCAGCGGGAAATACACAGATACGCAGTATTTT. Its translation: CASGKYTDTQYF.

This clonotype appeared many times. The chain is built from TRBV10-1 and TRBJ1-1; 7 nucleotides match TRBD1. V lost 4 bases to trimming and J lost 5 bases; unmatched junction nucleotides: 10. Germline V gives CDR1 WNHNN, CDR2 SYGVQD (reference sequence). The CDR3 runs 15 residues. The CDR3 region has the DNA TGCGCCAGCAGTGTTGAGACAGGGATGGATACTGAAGCTTTCTTT. It translates to CASSVETGMDTEAFF.

The chain combines TRBV3-1 with TRBJ2-3, with TRBD1 matching over 8 bases. With V trimmed by 2 bases and J by 5 bases, 6 bases remained unmatched. CDR1 and CDR2 from the germline V gene are LGHDT and YNNKEL (reference sequence). CDR3 length: 15 amino acids. The CDR3 DNA reads TGTGCCAGCAGCCAACACAGGGGGGATGGAGATACGCAGTATTTT. It codes for CASSQHRGDGDTQYF.

This clonotype showed up many times. The J gene is TRBJ1-2, the V gene TRBV28; 10 bases are a match to TRBD1. Germline CDR1 reads MDHEN; CDR2 reads SYDVKM. The CDR3 consists of 14 residues. J was trimmed by 6 bases and V by 6 bases; bases with no gene match: 7. CDR3 residues: CASSTPGQGNGYTF. CDR3 nucleotide sequence: TGTGCCAGCAGCACACCGGGACAGGGGAATGGCTACACCTTC.

J is TRBJ1-2 and V is TRBV27, with D perhaps matching TRBD1 (6 bases). This CDR3 contains 14 residues. CDR1 and CDR2 from the germline V gene are MNHEY and SMNVEV (reference sequence). Between the trimmed V and J ends, which lost 6 bases and 4 bases, there was a span of 15 bases. The CDR3 loop is CASRRAGETYGYTF. The CDR3 nucleotides read TGTGCCAGCAGGCGGGCAGGGGAGACCTATGGCTACACCTTC.

This clonotype has at least ten counts. The chain joins TRBV5-4 to TRBJ1-2, with D perhaps matching TRBD1 (5 bases). CDR1 is SGHNT and CDR2 is YYREEE in the germline V gene (reference sequence). V gave up 0 bases and J gave up 2 bases, with 17 bases separating them. There are 17 residues in the CDR3. DNA of the CDR3: TGTGCCAGCAGCTTGGCGGCGTCGGGGGGTCAGAACTATGGCTACACCTTC. Residues: CASSLAASGGQNYGYTF.

In this sample, this clonotype turned up many times. The CDR3 spells CASSFTTGNTEAFF. The DNA of the CDR3 is TGCGCCAGCAGCTTTACAACGGGGAACACTGAAGCTTTCTTT. The chain couples TRBV5-1 to TRBJ1-1, with no clear D. The germline CDR1 and CDR2 sequences are SGHRS and YFSETQ. Deletions cut 2 bases from V and 1 base from J, with 9 bases between. The length of the CDR3 is 14 residues.

This clonotype was picked up many times. V is TRBV9 and J is TRBJ2-7; TRBD2 aligns across 7 bases. V gave up 5 bases and J gave up 0 bases; unmatched junction bases: 8. The CDR3 length is 15 residues. Germline lookup yields CDR1 SGDLS and CDR2 YYNGEE. The CDR3 is CASSFLGGNSYEQYF. The CDR3 coding sequence is TGTGCCAGCAGTTTCCTCGGGGGGAACTCCTACGAGCAGTACTTC.

This clonotype occurred many times. V is TRBV11-2 and J is TRBJ1-1; a weak D match, TRBD1 (6 bases). In germline, CDR1 is SGHAT, CDR2 FQNNGV. Trimming removed 5 bases at V and 7 bases at J, with 14 bases between. This CDR3 is built from 13 residues. CDR3 in amino acids: CASSQGTPVEAFF. CDR3 nucleotide sequence: TGTGCCAGCAGCCAAGGGACACCTGTTGAAGCTTTCTTT.

This clonotype showed up many times. J is TRBJ1-1 and V is TRBV2; no reliable D call. The CDR3 is 15 residues long. Germline values: CDR1 SNHLY, CDR2 FYNNEI. V lost 0 bases and J lost 5, with 13 bases in between. The CDR3 DNA reads as TGTGCCAGCAGTGAAGCAGACTTGCCCCGAACTGAAGCTTTCTTT. It specifies CASSEADLPRTEAFF.

This clonotype was seen a handful of times. This chain joins TRBV7-9 and TRBJ2-5, with TRBD2 matching 8 bases. The CDR3 totals 14 residues. The germline CDR1 and CDR2 sequences are SEHNR and FQNEAQ (reference sequence). After removal of 3 bases from V and 5 bases from J, the junction contained 5 bases not matched to a gene. CDR3 sequence (DNA): TGTGCCAGCAGCTTCGGGACTAGGGTGGAGACCCAGTACTTC. Protein product: CASSFGTRVETQYF.

This clonotype was seen a few times. The V and J genes are TRBV25-1 and TRBJ2-2; 7 bases line up with TRBD1. CDR1 is MGHDK, CDR2 SYGVNS, per germline. V trimming: 6 bases; J trimming: 2 bases; junction bases outside the gene matches: 6. The CDR3 sequence is 15 residues long. CDR3 loop: CASRPAGGNTGELFF. CDR3 sequence (DNA): TGTGCCAGCAGGCCGGCAGGGGGAAACACCGGGGAGCTGTTTTTT.

Remarks on this clonotype: One base away lies a much larger clone, so this may be a sequencing read error. The rearrangement links TRBV27 to TRBJ1-6, with unresolved D. The CDR3 loop spans 12 amino acids. Germline V gene data show CDR1 as MNHEY and CDR2 as SMNVEV (reference sequence). The CDR3 DNA is TGTGCCAGCAGTACTTATAATTCACCCCTCCGCTTT. Its translation is CASSTYNSPLRF.

There are a few counts of this clonotype. The chain recombines TRBV19 with TRBJ1-1; D might be TRBD1 (5 bases). V was shortened by 4 bases and J by 1 base, with 13 bases between the two germline ends. Looked up from germline, CDR1 is LNHDA and CDR2 is SQIVND (reference sequence). The CDR3 totals 15 residues. This chain's CDR3 is CASSNPERGNTEAFF. CDR3 DNA: TGTGCCAGTAGTAACCCCGAGAGGGGGAACACTGAAGCTTTCTTT.

J is TRBJ2-5 and V is TRBV5-6; maybe TRBD2 (5 bases). V shed 2 bases and J shed 12 bases, with 20 bases lying between them. This CDR3 is 14 amino acids long. Germline V gene data show CDR1 as SGHDT and CDR2 as YYEEEE. Here the CDR3 reads CASSFMETKEGKYF. The CDR3 bases are TGTGCCAGCAGCTTCATGGAGACTAAAGAGGGCAAGTACTTC.

This clonotype was seen many times. V and J are TRBV6-5 and TRBJ1-1, with TRBD1 as a possible D gene (5 bases). The CDR3 loop spans 14 amino acids. V lost 7 bases and J lost 0, with 12 bases in between. CDR1 is MNHEY and CDR2 is SVGAGI in the germline V gene. In nucleotides, the CDR3 is TGTGCCAGCACGGTCGGGGGGGTGAACACTGAAGCTTTCTTT. Its translation: CASTVGGVNTEAFF.

This clonotype was detected only a few times. The chain carries TRBV6-1 and TRBJ1-2; D is perhaps TRBD1 (5 bases). The CDR3 has 14 residues. From germline, CDR1 is MNHNS and CDR2 SASEGT. The V end lost 8 bases, the J end lost 4 bases, and 17 bases lay between the germline ends. The CDR3 bases are TGTGCCAGCGGAGATAAGGGGTCAGGCTATGGCTACACCTTC. Translating gives CASGDKGSGYGYTF.

The chain has TRBV2 and TRBJ2-5; maybe TRBD1 (6 bases). Germline assignment: CDR1 SNHLY and CDR2 FYNNEI. CDR3 length: 13 residues. V was pared by 10 bases and J by 4 bases, with 16 bases between. This CDR3 reads CATHRDVGETQYF. Here the CDR3 DNA reads TGTGCCACGCACAGGGATGTAGGAGAGACCCAGTACTTC.

This clonotype has a count of ten or more. The chain couples TRBV12-3 or TRBV12-4 to TRBJ1-5; the match to TRBD1 covers 7 bases. The CDR3 runs to 14 residues. Trimming at V came to 6 bases and at J to 3 bases, leaving 5 bases not matched to a gene. The CDR3 reads CASSGQAINQPQHF. CDR3 DNA sequence: TGTGCCAGCAGCGGACAGGCGATCAATCAGCCCCAGCATTTT.

Many counts were recorded for this clonotype. The genes are TRBV12-3 or TRBV12-4 and TRBJ2-7; 8 bases match TRBD1. There are 15 residues in the CDR3. V trimming: 1 base; J trimming: 0 bases; junction bases outside the gene matches: 2. The CDR3 reads CASSLGTGPSYEQYF. CDR3 bases: TGTGCCAGCAGTTTAGGGACAGGGCCCTCCTACGAGCAGTACTTC.

This clonotype was seen many times. V usage is TRBV20-1 and J usage is TRBJ2-5, with D uncertain. The V and J ends lost 0 bases and 5 bases respectively, with 13 bases between them. Germline CDR1 and CDR2: DFQATT and SNEGSKA (reference sequence). This CDR3 has 14 amino acids. The CDR3 region has the DNA TGCAGTGCTAGAGATTGGACCCCACGGGAGACCCAGTACTTC. As protein: CSARDWTPRETQYF.

This clonotype has a count of ten or more. The gene calls are TRBV7-2 and TRBJ2-7, with D tentatively TRBD1 (6 bases). Between the trimmed V and J ends, which lost 1 base and 2 bases, there was a span of 12 bases. The CDR3 is made up of 15 amino acids. Germline V gene lookup returns CDR1 SGHTA and CDR2 FQGNSA. The CDR3: CASSLVVRGPYEQYF. The CDR3, as DNA: TGTGCCAGCAGCTTAGTGGTCAGGGGCCCCTACGAGCAGTACTTC. Full variable domain (remainder filled in from reference TRBV7-2 and TRBJ2-7): GAGVSQSPSNKVTEKGKDVELRCDPISGHTALYWYRQSLGQGLEFLIYFQGNSAPDKSGLPSDRFSAERTGGSVSTLTIQRTQQEDSAVYLCASSLVVRGPYEQYFGPGTRLTVT.